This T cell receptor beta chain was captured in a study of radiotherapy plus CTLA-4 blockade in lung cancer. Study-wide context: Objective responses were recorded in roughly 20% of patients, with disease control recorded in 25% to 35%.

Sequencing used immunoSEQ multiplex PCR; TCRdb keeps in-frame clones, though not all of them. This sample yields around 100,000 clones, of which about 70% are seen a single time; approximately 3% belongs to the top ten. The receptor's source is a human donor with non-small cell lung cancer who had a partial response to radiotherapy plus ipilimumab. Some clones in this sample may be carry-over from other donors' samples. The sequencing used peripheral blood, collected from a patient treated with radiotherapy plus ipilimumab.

The CDR3 loop is CASSLRTSGKEQYF. In DNA, the CDR3 is TGCGCCAGCAGCTTAAGGACTAGCGGGAAGGAGCAGTACTTC. This chain uses TRBV5-1 with TRBJ2-7; 12 bases agree with TRBD2. V was pared by 2 bases and J by 7 bases, with 4 bases of the junction left unmatched. Germline CDR1 reads SGHRS; CDR2 reads YFSETQ. This CDR3 is 14 amino acids long.